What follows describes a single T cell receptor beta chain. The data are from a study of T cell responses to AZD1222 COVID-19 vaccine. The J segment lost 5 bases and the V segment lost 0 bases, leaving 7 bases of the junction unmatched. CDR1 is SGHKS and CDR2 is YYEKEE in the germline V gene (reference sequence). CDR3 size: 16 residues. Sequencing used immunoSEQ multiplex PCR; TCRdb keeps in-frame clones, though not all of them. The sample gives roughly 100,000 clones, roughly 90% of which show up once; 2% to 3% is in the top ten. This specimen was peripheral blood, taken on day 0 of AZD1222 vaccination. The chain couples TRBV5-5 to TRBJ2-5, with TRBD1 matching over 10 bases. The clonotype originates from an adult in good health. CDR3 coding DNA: TGTGCCAGCAGCTTGGTCCCGGGACAGGGGCGGGAGACCCAGTACTTC. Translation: CASSLVPGQGRETQYF.